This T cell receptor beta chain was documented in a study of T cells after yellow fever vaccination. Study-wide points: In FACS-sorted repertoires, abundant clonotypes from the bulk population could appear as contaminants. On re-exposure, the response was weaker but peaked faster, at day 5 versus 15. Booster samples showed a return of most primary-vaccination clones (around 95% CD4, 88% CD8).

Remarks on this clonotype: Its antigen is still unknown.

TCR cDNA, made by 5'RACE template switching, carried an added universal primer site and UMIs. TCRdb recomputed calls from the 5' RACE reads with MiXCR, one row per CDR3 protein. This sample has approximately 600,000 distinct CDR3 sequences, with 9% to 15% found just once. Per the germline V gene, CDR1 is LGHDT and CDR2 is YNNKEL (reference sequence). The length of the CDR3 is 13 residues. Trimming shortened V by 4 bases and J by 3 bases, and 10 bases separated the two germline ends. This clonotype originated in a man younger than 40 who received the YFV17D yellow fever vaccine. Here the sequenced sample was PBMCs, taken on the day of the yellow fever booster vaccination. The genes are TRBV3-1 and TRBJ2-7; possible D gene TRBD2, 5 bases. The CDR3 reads CASSRTGNYEQYF. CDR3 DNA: TGTGCCAGCAGCCGGACGGGGAACTACGAGCAGTACTTC.